The sequence of this T cell receptor (beta chain) was determined in a study of CD8+ T cells in alopecia areata (dated by TCRdb to the late 2010s). A note on the overall study: Treated patients were enrolled in an open-label pilot trial of oral tofacitinib, 5 to 10 mg twice daily, for moderate-to-severe alopecia areata. Biopsies were taken from tofacitinib-treated patients at baseline and again at 4 and 24 weeks into treatment, and several of those patients also had a later scalp biopsy. Tofacitinib was given for 6 to 18 months, followed by 6 months of follow-up off drug to assess delayed response and recurrence. Amplification of TCRbeta CDR3 regions was done by immunoSEQ multiplex PCR using 35 Vbeta forward primers and 13 Jbeta reverse primers. High-throughput TCRbeta sequencing was used to examine T cell clonal expansion in alopecia areata in both the C3H/HeJ mouse model and human patients. RNA came from the PAXgene miRNA kit for fixed scalp, the miRNeasy kit for PBMCs, and the RNeasy kit for mouse skin. On the human side, TCRbeta sequencing was run on scalp tissue and on sorted CD4+ and CD8+ peripheral blood T cells from healthy controls and from alopecia areata patients with either patchy or totalis/universalis disease. Clonality in the scalp was compared among normal scalp (n=4), patchy alopecia areata scalp (n=8), and alopecia totalis/universalis scalp (n=8). Study-wide conclusions, independent of this receptor: Unlike mouse skin, which is dominated by gammadelta T cells, normal human skin has resident alphabeta T cells that are also sequenced, and this complicates analysis of the scalp TCR repertoire. Shared TCR sequences between patients were less evident than in mice, which may be partly attributable to HLA diversity in the patient population. Compared with normal scalp, lesional scalp had higher clonality and more expanded CD8+ clones, particularly in alopecia totalis/universalis, a pattern that suggests antigenic drive.

V loses 6 bases at its end and J loses 3 bases; junction bases beyond the gene matches: 7. Including the terminal cysteine and phenylalanine, the CDR3 comprises 14 residues. Only the CDR3 DNA is retained, 42 bases long and in frame from the first base. Reading the germline V gene gives CDR1 SGHDN and CDR2 FVKESK. Receptor amplification or capture employed the immunoSEQ multiplex PCR assay. RNA was extracted from all samples and reverse transcribed into cDNA as template for TCR sequencing. First-strand cDNA was synthesized with SuperScript III using a 2:1 mix of oligo-dT and random hexamers. Amplification bias was assessed with a synthetic immune receptor repertoire, and residual bias was removed computationally. The study's processing was this. After raw reads were preprocessed to remove errors, the CDR3 was defined following IMGT conventions as running from the conserved cysteine to phenylalanine. Clonality was computed as 1 minus the Shannon entropy, with the entropy normalized by log2 of the number of productive unique TCRs. Scalp TCRbeta sequences were cross-referenced with sorted blood CD4 and CD8 repertoires so that the CD4 or CD8 identity of scalp clones could be inferred. TCRdb's version of the immuneACCESS table is confined to in-frame rearrangements and falls short of the full clone set. An unresolved V gene accounts for under half of the shortfall where checked; the remainder is of unknown origin. That table is the source of V, J and clone size, and D and trimming were worked out from the DNA. The sample includes 5,500 to 7,500 clones, with 50% to 75% observed a single time. Clones ranked in the top ten supply roughly an eighth of the sample.

This clone was observed a few times. Its antigen is unknown. Qualities for individual bases were not recorded, and no much larger clone is one base off. Peripheral blood and lesional scalp punch biopsies were obtained from patients with alopecia areata. Human scalp biopsies went straight into PAXgene tissue containers for immediate fixation. The chain uses TRBV14 and TRBJ1-1; TRBD1 agrees with 7 junctional bases. Sequencing input: skin. This receptor was taken from a human donor with alopecia areata. The sequenced DNA: TGTGCCAGCAGATCGACAGGGACGTACACTGAAGCTTTCTTT. This codes for CASRSTGTYTEAFF.